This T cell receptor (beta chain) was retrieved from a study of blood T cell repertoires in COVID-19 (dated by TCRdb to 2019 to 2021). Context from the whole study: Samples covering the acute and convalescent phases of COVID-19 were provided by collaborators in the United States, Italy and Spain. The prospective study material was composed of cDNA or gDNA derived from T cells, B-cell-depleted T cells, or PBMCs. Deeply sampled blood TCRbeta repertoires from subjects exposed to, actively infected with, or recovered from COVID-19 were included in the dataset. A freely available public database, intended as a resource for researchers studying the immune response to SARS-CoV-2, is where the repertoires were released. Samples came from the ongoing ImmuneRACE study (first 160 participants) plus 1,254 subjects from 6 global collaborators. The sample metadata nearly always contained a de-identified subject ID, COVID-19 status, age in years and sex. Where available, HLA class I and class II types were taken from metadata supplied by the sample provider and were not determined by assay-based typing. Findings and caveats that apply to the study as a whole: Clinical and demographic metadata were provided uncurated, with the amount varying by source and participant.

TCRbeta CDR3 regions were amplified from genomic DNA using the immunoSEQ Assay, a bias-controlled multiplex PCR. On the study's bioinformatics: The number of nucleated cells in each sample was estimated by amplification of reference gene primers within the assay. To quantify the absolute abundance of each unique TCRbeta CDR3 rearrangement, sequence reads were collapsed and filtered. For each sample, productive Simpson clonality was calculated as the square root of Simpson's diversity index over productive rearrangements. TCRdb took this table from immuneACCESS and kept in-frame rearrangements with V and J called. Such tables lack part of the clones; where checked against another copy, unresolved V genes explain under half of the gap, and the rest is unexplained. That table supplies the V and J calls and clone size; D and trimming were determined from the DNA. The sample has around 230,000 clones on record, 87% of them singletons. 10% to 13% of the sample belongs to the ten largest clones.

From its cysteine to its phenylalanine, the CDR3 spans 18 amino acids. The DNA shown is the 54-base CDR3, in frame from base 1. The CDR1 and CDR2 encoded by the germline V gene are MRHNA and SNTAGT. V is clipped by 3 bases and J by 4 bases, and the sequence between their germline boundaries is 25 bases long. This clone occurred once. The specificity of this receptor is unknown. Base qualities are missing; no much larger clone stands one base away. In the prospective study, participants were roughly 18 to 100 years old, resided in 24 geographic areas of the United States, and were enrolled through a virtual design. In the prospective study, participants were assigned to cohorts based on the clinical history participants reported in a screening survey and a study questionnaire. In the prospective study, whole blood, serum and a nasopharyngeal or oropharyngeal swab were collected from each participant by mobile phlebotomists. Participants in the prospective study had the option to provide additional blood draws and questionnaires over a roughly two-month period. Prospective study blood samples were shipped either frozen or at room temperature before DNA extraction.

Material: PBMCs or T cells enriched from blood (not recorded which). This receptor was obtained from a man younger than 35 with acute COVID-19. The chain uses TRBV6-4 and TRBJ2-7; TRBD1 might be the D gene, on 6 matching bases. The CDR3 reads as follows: CASSDWGRGKWYSYEQYF. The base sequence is TGTGCCAGCAGTGATTGGGGCAGGGGTAAGTGGTACTCGTACGAGCAGTACTTC.